This TCR beta chain was obtained from a study of T cell repertoires in cytomegalovirus infection. Study-wide background: TCR beta signatures that were public indicated CMV infection and matching HLA type.

From the reads, TCRdb called clonotypes with MiXCR, one entry per CDR3 protein. The repertoire consists of 250,000 to 300,000 distinct CDR3 sequences, with roughly a quarter occurring once and the leading ten covering around 13%. Germline CDR1 and CDR2: SGHTA and FQGNSA. The CDR3 consists of 13 residues. V was pared by 1 base and J by 6 bases, with 9 bases between. At least ten counts were recorded for this clonotype. What it recognizes is unknown. Findings of the study overall: Ex vivo, HLA-C-restricted CMV-specific TCR beta clonotypes prevailed over the rest of the response. Of the TCR beta families, the public ones yielded a cumulative frequency that identified carriers of CMV plus the relevant HLA.

The sequenced sample consisted of PBMCs. The TCR sequence derives from a human donor in good health (CMV status not recorded). Some clones in this sample may be carry-over from other donors' samples. The genes are TRBV7-2 and TRBJ1-1, with no clear D. The CDR3: CASSLGRDAEAFF. The CDR3 DNA follows: TGTGCCAGCAGCTTAGGACGTGACGCTGAAGCTTTCTTT.